The present entry profiles one T cell receptor (beta chain) with its context. Looked up from germline, CDR1 is SGHVS and CDR2 is FQNEAQ. The CDR3 is 15 residues long. V was pared by 5 bases and J by 4 bases, with 17 bases between. TCRdb's table, derived via immunoSEQ multiplex PCR, lists solely in-frame clones and lacks some. The sample records 130,000 or so clones, approximately 85% being singletons. These data are taken from a study of blood T cell repertoires in COVID-19. Specimen: peripheral blood. This sequence originates from a human donor in a cohort sampled during active COVID-19. This rearrangement joins TRBV7-8 to TRBJ1-1; a possible D gene is TRBD1 (5 bases). CDR3 nucleotide sequence: TGTGCCAGCAGCCTCCAGGTAATCGGGGGCACTGAAGCTTTCTTT. This translates into CASSLQVIGGTEAFF.